The text below deals with one T cell receptor beta chain. On sorted subsets, replicate PCRs used about 180 ng DNA, or about 30,000 T cell genomes. Profiling relied on immunoSEQ multiplex PCR, and the TCRdb table lists in-frame clones only, not all of them. The repertoire consists of some 1,600,000 clones, with about 98% occurring once and the leading ten covering roughly 0.42%. CDR3 length: 15 amino acids. Germline assignment: CDR1 KGHSH and CDR2 LQKENI. V was shortened by 2 bases and J by 3 bases, with 11 bases between the two germline ends. The entry originates in a study of shared clonotypes between healthy human individuals.

The chain carries TRBV18 and TRBJ1-5, with D possibly TRBD1 on 5 matching bases. The sequencing input was naive CD4+ T cells sorted from blood. The subset denotes: CD45RA+ positively selected. The receptor was isolated from a man aged 30 to 45 in good health. The CDR3: CASSPVRDPNQPQHF. As DNA, the CDR3 is TGTGCCAGCTCACCAGTCAGGGATCCCAATCAGCCCCAGCATTTT. Full variable domain (missing parts from reference TRBV18 and TRBJ1-5): NAGVMQNPRHLVRRRGQEARLRCSPMKGHSHVYWYRQLPEEGLKFMVYLQKENIIDESGMPKERFSAEFPKEGPSILRIQQVVRGDSAAYFCASSPVRDPNQPQHFGDGTRLSIL.